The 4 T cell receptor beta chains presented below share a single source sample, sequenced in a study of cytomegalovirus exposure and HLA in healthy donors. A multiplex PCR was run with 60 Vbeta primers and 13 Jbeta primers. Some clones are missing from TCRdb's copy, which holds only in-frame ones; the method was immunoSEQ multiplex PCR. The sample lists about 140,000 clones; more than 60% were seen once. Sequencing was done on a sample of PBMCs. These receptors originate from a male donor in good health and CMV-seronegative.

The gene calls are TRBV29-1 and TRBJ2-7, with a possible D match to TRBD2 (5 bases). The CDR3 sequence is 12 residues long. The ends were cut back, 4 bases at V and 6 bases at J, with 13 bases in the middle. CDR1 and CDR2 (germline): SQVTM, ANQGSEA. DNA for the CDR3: TGCAGCGTTGTTTATAGGGCGGGCGAGCAGTACTTC. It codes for CSVVYRAGEQYF.

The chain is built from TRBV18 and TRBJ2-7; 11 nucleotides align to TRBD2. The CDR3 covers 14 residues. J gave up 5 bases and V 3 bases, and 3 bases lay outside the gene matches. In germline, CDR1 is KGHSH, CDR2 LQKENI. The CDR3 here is CASSPGTSGHEQYF. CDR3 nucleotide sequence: TGTGCCAGCTCACCCGGGACTAGCGGTCACGAGCAGTACTTC.

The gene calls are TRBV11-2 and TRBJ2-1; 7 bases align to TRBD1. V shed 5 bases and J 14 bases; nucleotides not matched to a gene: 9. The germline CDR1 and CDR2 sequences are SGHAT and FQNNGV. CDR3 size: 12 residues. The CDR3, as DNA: TGTGCCAGCAGCCCCCCCTGGCAGGGGGAGTTCTTC. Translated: CASSPPWQGEFF.

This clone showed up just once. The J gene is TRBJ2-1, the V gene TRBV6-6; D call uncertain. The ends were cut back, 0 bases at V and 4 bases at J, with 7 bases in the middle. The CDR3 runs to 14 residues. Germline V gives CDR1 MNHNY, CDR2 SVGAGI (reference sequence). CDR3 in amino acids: CASSYSGRYNEQFF. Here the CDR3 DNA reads TGTGCCAGCAGTTACTCAGGCAGGTACAATGAGCAGTTCTTC.